Reported below is one TCR beta chain. CDR1 is SGHDT and CDR2 is YYEEEE in the germline V gene. The CDR3 runs to 14 residues. Trimming took off 4 bases at V and 0 bases at J, with 11 bases between the two ends. The data were obtained in a study of sequential checkpoint blockade in melanoma. Treatment defined: randomized to nivolumab then ipilimumab (arm A) or the reverse (arm B). Using immunoSEQ multiplex PCR, the repertoire was profiled, and TCRdb retains in-frame clones only, with some absent. The repertoire has about 10,000 clones, 75% of them found once; the top ten carry about 12%. The chain uses TRBV5-6 and TRBJ2-7, with D tentatively TRBD1 (6 bases). The TCR comes from a human donor with melanoma. Specimen: CD8+ T cells sorted from blood (inferred from file names), collected from a patient given nivolumab and ipilimumab in sequence. This CDR3 is CASSATGSSYEQYF. The CDR3 DNA reads as TGTGCCAGCAGCGCTACAGGGAGCTCCTACGAGCAGTACTTC.